These T cell receptor beta chains were read from a single sample in a study of CD8 T cells in Susac syndrome. TCRdb re-called the immunoSEQ multiplex PCR reads through MiXCR, storing one row per CDR3 protein. The profile shows roughly 200,000 distinct CDR3 sequences, 95% of them singletons. The material sequenced was CD4+ T cells from PBMCs. Every receptor here comes from a human donor with multiple sclerosis. Both conserved end residues are part of each CDR3. D genes are given only for firm matches. Size is stated for part of the rows, as once, few or many counts, or as a class when the clone is expanded.

clone size: -; J gene: TRBJ2-4; D gene: -; CDR3 length: 14; V gene: TRBV5-1; CDR3 protein: CASSEGGFENIQYF; CDR3 DNA: TGCGCCAGCAGTGAAGGGGGGTTCGAAAACATTCAGTACTTC
clone size: -; J gene: TRBJ1-5; D gene: -; CDR3 length: 14; V gene: TRBV20-1; CDR3 protein: CSTVPGDLSQPQHF; CDR3 DNA: TGCAGTACCGTCCCCGGGGACCTCAGCCAGCCCCAGCATTTT
clone size: -; J gene: TRBJ2-5; D gene: -; CDR3 length: 13; V gene: TRBV28; CDR3 protein: CASSLPGEETQYF; CDR3 DNA: TGTGCCAGCAGCCTCCCAGGGGAAGAGACCCAGTACTTC
clone size: -; J gene: TRBJ1-2; D gene: TRBD1; CDR3 length: 16; V gene: TRBV5-1; CDR3 protein: CASSLGTGRRFGGYTF; CDR3 DNA: TGCGCCAGCAGCTTGGGGACAGGACGACGATTTGGGGGCTACACCTTC
clone size: -; J gene: TRBJ2-5; D gene: -; CDR3 length: 14; V gene: TRBV12-3/TRBV12-4; CDR3 protein: CASSRGALEETQYF; CDR3 DNA: TGTGCCAGCAGTCGAGGGGCCCTGGAAGAGACCCAGTACTTC
clone size: -; J gene: TRBJ2-1; D gene: -; CDR3 length: 13; V gene: TRBV9; CDR3 protein: CASSVGATNEQFF; CDR3 DNA: TGTGCCAGCAGCGTAGGAGCCACCAATGAGCAGTTCTTC
clone size: once; J gene: TRBJ2-3; D gene: TRBD1; CDR3 length: 15; V gene: TRBV13; CDR3 protein: CASDKTGGFADTQYF; CDR3 DNA: TGTGCCAGCGACAAAACAGGGGGCTTCGCAGATACGCAGTATTTT
clone size: -; J gene: TRBJ2-7; D gene: -; CDR3 length: 15; V gene: TRBV21-1; CDR3 protein: CASNATSGVSYEQYF; CDR3 DNA: TGTGCCAGCAACGCGACTAGCGGCGTCTCCTACGAGCAGTACTTC
clone size: -; J gene: TRBJ1-2; D gene: TRBD1; CDR3 length: 14; V gene: TRBV7-6; CDR3 protein: CASSLVQGEGGYTF; CDR3 DNA: TGTGCCAGCAGCTTAGTACAGGGGGAGGGTGGCTACACCTTC
clone size: -; J gene: TRBJ1-1; D gene: TRBD1; CDR3 length: 13; V gene: TRBV27; CDR3 protein: CASRDRANTEAFF; CDR3 DNA: TGTGCCAGCAGGGACAGGGCGAACACTGAAGCTTTCTTT
clone size: -; J gene: TRBJ1-1; D gene: -; CDR3 length: 15; V gene: TRBV12-5; CDR3 protein: CASGLLRDTNTEAFF; CDR3 DNA: TGTGCTAGTGGTTTGTTACGGGACACGAACACTGAAGCTTTCTTT
clone size: -; J gene: TRBJ1-1; D gene: TRBD1; CDR3 length: 12; V gene: TRBV18; CDR3 protein: CASSRTGIEAFF; CDR3 DNA: TGTGCCAGCTCCAGGACAGGGATTGAAGCTTTCTTT
clone size: few; J gene: TRBJ2-3; D gene: TRBD1; CDR3 length: 15; V gene: TRBV15; CDR3 protein: CATSREDRGTDTQYF; CDR3 DNA: TGTGCCACCAGCAGAGAAGACAGGGGCACAGATACGCAGTATTTT
clone size: -; J gene: TRBJ2-5; D gene: -; CDR3 length: 15; V gene: TRBV28; CDR3 protein: CASYSWRGRVETQYF; CDR3 DNA: TGTGCCAGCTACTCGTGGAGGGGCAGGGTAGAGACCCAGTACTTC
clone size: -; J gene: TRBJ1-1; D gene: TRBD1; CDR3 length: 16; V gene: TRBV4-1; CDR3 protein: CASSQQFFGTGSRAFF; CDR3 DNA: TGCGCCAGCAGCCAACAATTCTTTGGGACAGGGAGCAGGGCTTTCTTT
clone size: -; J gene: TRBJ2-2; D gene: -; CDR3 length: 15; V gene: TRBV3-1; CDR3 protein: CASSQEPGITGELFF; CDR3 DNA: TGTGCCAGCAGCCAAGAGCCAGGGATCACCGGGGAGCTGTTTTTT
clone size: -; J gene: TRBJ2-4; D gene: -; CDR3 length: 16; V gene: TRBV4-2; CDR3 protein: CASSQVAWGALDIQYF; CDR3 DNA: TGTGCCAGCAGCCAAGTCGCTTGGGGGGCGCTTGACATTCAGTACTTC
clone size: -; J gene: TRBJ2-3; D gene: -; CDR3 length: 12; V gene: TRBV9; CDR3 protein: CASGQSTDTQYF; CDR3 DNA: TGTGCCAGCGGGCAGTCCACAGATACGCAGTATTTT
clone size: once; J gene: TRBJ2-2; D gene: -; CDR3 length: 17; V gene: TRBV7-6; CDR3 protein: CASSLVPPSGDSGELFF; CDR3 DNA: TGTGCCAGCAGCTTAGTCCCTCCGTCAGGGGACTCCGGGGAGCTGTTTTTT
clone size: -; J gene: TRBJ1-2; D gene: -; CDR3 length: 12; V gene: TRBV29-1; CDR3 protein: CSVGSGVYGYTF; CDR3 DNA: TGCAGCGTTGGAAGCGGGGTCTATGGCTACACCTTC
clone size: -; J gene: TRBJ2-3; D gene: TRBD1; CDR3 length: 15; V gene: TRBV14; CDR3 protein: CASSQERGPSDTQYF; CDR3 DNA: TGTGCCAGCAGCCAAGAAAGGGGGCCTTCGGATACGCAGTATTTT
clone size: -; J gene: TRBJ2-7; D gene: TRBD1; CDR3 length: 14; V gene: TRBV12-3/TRBV12-4; CDR3 protein: CASTLTGGSYEQYF; CDR3 DNA: TGTGCCAGCACCCTGACAGGGGGGTCCTACGAGCAGTACTTC
clone size: -; J gene: TRBJ2-7; D gene: -; CDR3 length: 15; V gene: TRBV9; CDR3 protein: CASSPEGGAPYEQYF; CDR3 DNA: TGTGCCAGCAGCCCCGAGGGGGGGGCCCCCTACGAGCAGTACTTC
clone size: -; J gene: TRBJ1-1; D gene: -; CDR3 length: 13; V gene: TRBV20-1; CDR3 protein: CSAIRHTNTEAFF; CDR3 DNA: TGCAGTGCTATCCGGCACACGAACACTGAAGCTTTCTTT
clone size: -; J gene: TRBJ1-1; D gene: -; CDR3 length: 15; V gene: TRBV7-9; CDR3 protein: CASSAPRAMNTEAFF; CDR3 DNA: TGTGCCAGCAGCGCCCCCAGAGCCATGAACACTGAAGCTTTCTTT
clone size: -; J gene: TRBJ2-3; D gene: -; CDR3 length: 17; V gene: TRBV7-9; CDR3 protein: CASSLAKSATLTDTQYF; CDR3 DNA: TGTGCCAGCAGCTTAGCGAAGAGCGCGACTCTCACAGATACGCAGTATTTT
clone size: -; J gene: TRBJ2-7; D gene: TRBD2; CDR3 length: 14; V gene: TRBV20-1; CDR3 protein: CSAAPPGLPYEQYF; CDR3 DNA: TGCAGTGCTGCCCCCCCGGGACTACCCTACGAGCAGTACTTC
clone size: -; J gene: TRBJ2-7; D gene: -; CDR3 length: 15; V gene: TRBV25-1; CDR3 protein: CASSNSGTGTYEQYF; CDR3 DNA: TGTGCCAGCAGTAATTCCGGGACGGGCACCTACGAGCAGTACTTC
clone size: -; J gene: TRBJ2-3; D gene: TRBD2; CDR3 length: 15; V gene: TRBV5-6; CDR3 protein: CASSLGTSALDTQYF; CDR3 DNA: TGTGCCAGCAGCCTTGGGACTAGCGCCCTAGATACGCAGTATTTT
clone size: -; J gene: TRBJ1-1; D gene: TRBD1; CDR3 length: 13; V gene: TRBV20-1; CDR3 protein: CSAGTGRDTEAFF; CDR3 DNA: TGCAGTGCTGGGACAGGGCGGGACACTGAAGCTTTCTTT
clone size: -; J gene: TRBJ1-1; D gene: -; CDR3 length: 13; V gene: TRBV9; CDR3 protein: CASSEGPGTEAFF; CDR3 DNA: TGTGCCAGCTCTGAGGGGCCGGGCACTGAAGCTTTCTTT
clone size: once; J gene: TRBJ2-1; D gene: -; CDR3 length: 13; V gene: TRBV30; CDR3 protein: CACTLAARSEQFF; CDR3 DNA: TGTGCCTGTACTTTGGCCGCCAGGAGTGAGCAGTTCTTC
clone size: -; J gene: TRBJ2-5; D gene: -; CDR3 length: 15; V gene: TRBV28; CDR3 protein: CASTSGRGRKETQYF; CDR3 DNA: TGTGCCAGCACTTCAGGGCGGGGGCGTAAAGAGACCCAGTACTTC
clone size: -; J gene: TRBJ2-7; D gene: -; CDR3 length: 14; V gene: TRBV29-1; CDR3 protein: CSVGDFNFAYEQYF; CDR3 DNA: TGCAGCGTTGGAGACTTTAATTTTGCCTACGAGCAGTACTTC
clone size: -; J gene: TRBJ2-7; D gene: -; CDR3 length: 15; V gene: TRBV15; CDR3 protein: CATSRSRGGEYEQYF; CDR3 DNA: TGTGCCACCAGCAGATCCCGGGGCGGCGAGTACGAGCAGTACTTC
clone size: -; J gene: TRBJ2-5; D gene: -; CDR3 length: 14; V gene: TRBV15; CDR3 protein: CATSLGGASETQYF; CDR3 DNA: TGTGCCACCAGCCTCGGGGGTGCGTCGGAGACCCAGTACTTC
clone size: few; J gene: TRBJ2-7; D gene: -; CDR3 length: 13; V gene: TRBV14; CDR3 protein: CASSLRDRIEQYF; CDR3 DNA: TGTGCCAGCAGCCTAAGGGACCGAATCGAGCAGTACTTC
clone size: -; J gene: TRBJ2-1; D gene: TRBD2; CDR3 length: 14; V gene: TRBV5-6; CDR3 protein: CASGVGGGYNEQFF; CDR3 DNA: TGTGCCAGCGGCGTCGGCGGGGGTTACAATGAGCAGTTCTTC
clone size: -; J gene: TRBJ1-1; D gene: -; CDR3 length: 12; V gene: TRBV12-3/TRBV12-4; CDR3 protein: CASSLLGLEAFF; CDR3 DNA: TGTGCCAGCAGTCTCTTGGGACTTGAAGCTTTCTTT
clone size: -; J gene: TRBJ1-2; D gene: -; CDR3 length: 13; V gene: TRBV2; CDR3 protein: CALRRDVLYGYTF; CDR3 DNA: TGTGCCCTAAGAAGGGACGTCCTCTATGGCTACACCTTC
clone size: -; J gene: TRBJ1-1; D gene: -; CDR3 length: 12; V gene: TRBV20-1; CDR3 protein: CSAITGTTEAFF; CDR3 DNA: TGCAGTGCTATTACCGGGACAACTGAAGCTTTCTTT
clone size: once; J gene: TRBJ1-2; D gene: -; CDR3 length: 13; V gene: TRBV6-2/TRBV6-3; CDR3 protein: CATETRGHYGYTF; CDR3 DNA: TGTGCCACCGAGACCAGGGGACACTATGGCTACACCTTC
clone size: -; J gene: TRBJ1-4; D gene: -; CDR3 length: 13; V gene: TRBV13; CDR3 protein: CASSFDRAEKLFF; CDR3 DNA: TGTGCCAGCAGCTTCGACAGAGCGGAAAAACTGTTTTTT
clone size: -; J gene: TRBJ1-2; D gene: -; CDR3 length: 13; V gene: TRBV18; CDR3 protein: CASSPGQNYGYTF; CDR3 DNA: TGTGCCAGCTCACCCGGACAGAACTATGGCTACACCTTC
clone size: -; J gene: TRBJ1-1; D gene: -; CDR3 length: 12; V gene: TRBV30; CDR3 protein: CAWGGPTSRAFF; CDR3 DNA: TGTGCCTGGGGAGGCCCCACGAGTCGGGCTTTCTTT
clone size: -; J gene: TRBJ2-7; D gene: -; CDR3 length: 13; V gene: TRBV7-9; CDR3 protein: CASSADVADRQYF; CDR3 DNA: TGTGCCAGCAGCGCCGACGTGGCTGATCGGCAGTACTTC
clone size: -; J gene: TRBJ2-7; D gene: -; CDR3 length: 13; V gene: TRBV28; CDR3 protein: CASSLDRLYEQYF; CDR3 DNA: TGTGCCAGCAGTTTAGACAGGCTATACGAGCAGTACTTC
clone size: once; J gene: TRBJ2-1; D gene: -; CDR3 length: 11; V gene: TRBV30; CDR3 protein: CAGDRRNEQFF; CDR3 DNA: TGTGCCGGAGACAGGAGGAATGAGCAGTTCTTC
clone size: once; J gene: TRBJ1-2; D gene: -; CDR3 length: 10; V gene: TRBV28; CDR3 protein: CAAANYGYTF; CDR3 DNA: TGCGCGGCAGCTAACTATGGCTACACCTTC
clone size: -; J gene: TRBJ2-7; D gene: -; CDR3 length: 11; V gene: TRBV2; CDR3 protein: CASSETYEQYF; CDR3 DNA: TGTGCCAGCAGTGAGACCTACGAGCAGTACTTC
clone size: -; J gene: TRBJ1-4; D gene: -; CDR3 length: 13; V gene: TRBV29-1; CDR3 protein: CSVGSRVGEKLFF; CDR3 DNA: TGCAGCGTTGGTAGCAGGGTAGGCGAAAAACTGTTTTTT
clone size: -; J gene: TRBJ2-5; D gene: -; CDR3 length: 15; V gene: TRBV3-1; CDR3 protein: CASSQVRGREETQYF; CDR3 DNA: TGTGCCAGCAGCCAAGTAAGGGGCAGGGAAGAGACCCAGTACTTC
clone size: -; J gene: TRBJ2-7; D gene: -; CDR3 length: 14; V gene: TRBV18; CDR3 protein: CASSPRSGLYEQYF; CDR3 DNA: TGTGCCAGCTCACCAAGATCGGGCCTCTACGAGCAGTACTTC
clone size: -; J gene: TRBJ2-1; D gene: -; CDR3 length: 11; V gene: TRBV29-1; CDR3 protein: CSVDNGGTQFF; CDR3 DNA: TGCAGCGTTGACAATGGAGGGACTCAGTTCTTC
clone size: -; J gene: TRBJ2-7; D gene: TRBD2; CDR3 length: 15; V gene: TRBV20-1; CDR3 protein: CSAAIPSGGYYEQYF; CDR3 DNA: TGCAGTGCCGCCATCCCTAGCGGGGGGTACTACGAGCAGTACTTC
clone size: -; J gene: TRBJ2-5; D gene: TRBD2; CDR3 length: 13; V gene: TRBV20-1; CDR3 protein: CSAPSGGGETQYF; CDR3 DNA: TGCAGTGCCCCTAGCGGGGGTGGTGAGACCCAGTACTTC